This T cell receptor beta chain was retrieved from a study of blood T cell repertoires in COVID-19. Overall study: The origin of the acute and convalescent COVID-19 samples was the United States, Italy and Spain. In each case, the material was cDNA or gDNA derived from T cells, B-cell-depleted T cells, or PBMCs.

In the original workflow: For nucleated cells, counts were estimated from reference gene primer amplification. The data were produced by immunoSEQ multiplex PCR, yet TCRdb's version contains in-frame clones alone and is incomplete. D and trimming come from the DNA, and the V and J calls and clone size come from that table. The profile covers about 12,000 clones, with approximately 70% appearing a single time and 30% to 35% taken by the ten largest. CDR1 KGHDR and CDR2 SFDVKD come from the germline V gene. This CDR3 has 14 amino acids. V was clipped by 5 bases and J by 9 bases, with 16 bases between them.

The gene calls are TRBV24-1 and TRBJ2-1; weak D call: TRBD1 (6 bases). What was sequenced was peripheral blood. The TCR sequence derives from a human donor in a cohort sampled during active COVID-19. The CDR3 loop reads CATSVTGILGEQFF. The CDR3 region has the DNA TGTGCCACCAGTGTCACAGGGATACTGGGTGAGCAGTTCTTC.